This T cell receptor (beta chain) was obtained from a study of cytomegalovirus exposure and HLA in healthy donors. In nominal health when sampled, donors likely had unrecorded immune exposures nonetheless. Amplification used 60 Vbeta primers and 13 Jbeta primers. Sequencing was performed with immunoSEQ multiplex PCR; in TCRdb, only in-frame clones are kept and a portion is missing. The sample records about 180,000 clones, over 75% being singletons. Notes on this clone: Antigen unknown.

Points from the study as a whole: In an earlier analysis, about 87% or about 30%: the productive usage of most TCR beta V segments.

J lost 16 bases, V lost 0 bases, and 31 bases had no gene match. Germline CDR1 and CDR2: MRHNA and SNTAGT. CDR3 size: 21 residues. V and J are TRBV6-4 and TRBJ2-1, with 9 bases lining up with TRBD2. This TCR derives from a man between 60 and 70 years old in good health and CMV-seronegative. Material: PBMCs. CDR3 amino acids: CASSDSCGGGRRLSDASRVFF. DNA of the CDR3: TGTGCCAGCAGTGACTCCTGCGGGGGGGGGCGAAGGTTATCCGACGCTAGTCGTGTCTTCTTC.